A selection of T cell receptor beta chains follows, all from one sample in a study of OX40 agonist ivuxolimab in advanced cancers. Profiled with immunoSEQ multiplex PCR; TCRdb holds only in-frame clones, not every one. The sample holds 60,000 or so clones, 85% to 90% seen once. Sequencing used CD4+ or CD8+ T cells sorted from blood, obtained in a trial of the OX40 agonist ivuxolimab. The receptors come from an adult with an advanced solid tumor such as melanoma, head and neck, liver or kidney cancer. Both conserved end residues are part of each CDR3. D genes are given only for firm matches. Where a row states a size, it is once, few, many or the class of an expanded clone; other rows omit it.

d_gene	j_gene	v_gene	abundance	CDR3aa	CDR3nt
TRBD1	TRBJ1-5	TRBV28	once	CASSRGGQVNQPQHF	TGTGCCAGCAGTCGAGGAGGACAGGTCAATCAGCCCCAGCATTTT
NA	TRBJ1-1	TRBV4-2	NA	CASSQDRGRNGAFF	TGTGCCAGCAGCCAAGATCGGGGACGTAATGGAGCTTTCTTT
NA	TRBJ2-3	TRBV29-1	NA	CSVEDPRTGTDTQYF	TGCAGCGTTGAAGATCCCCGGACGGGCACAGATACGCAGTATTTT
TRBD1	TRBJ1-1	TRBV27	NA	CATLGQGKMNTEAFF	TGTGCCACGCTGGGACAGGGGAAAATGAACACTGAAGCTTTCTTT
NA	TRBJ2-1	TRBV5-1	NA	CASSLAGSGGYNEQFF	TGCGCCAGCAGCTTGGCGGGTAGCGGAGGCTACAATGAGCAGTTCTTC
TRBD2	TRBJ2-3	TRBV10-3	NA	CAISASGRGDTQYF	TGTGCCATCAGCGCTAGCGGGAGGGGAGATACGCAGTATTTT
NA	TRBJ1-6	TRBV6-5	NA	CASSQHGSRDSPLHF	TGTGCCAGCAGCCAACACGGGAGTCGAGATTCACCCCTCCACTTT
NA	TRBJ2-3	TRBV15	NA	CATSRDLTPGTDTQYF	TGTGCCACCAGCAGAGATCTAACTCCCGGCACAGATACGCAGTATTTT
NA	TRBJ2-2	TRBV7-6	NA	CASSVLPPQTANTGELFF	TGTGCCAGCAGCGTACTACCCCCGCAGACAGCGAACACCGGGGAGCTGTTTTTT
TRBD1	TRBJ1-3	TRBV30	NA	CAWSGPQTGTGNTIYF	TGTGCCTGGAGTGGGCCTCAGACAGGGACTGGAAACACCATATATTTT
NA	TRBJ2-2	TRBV19	NA	CASGNTGELFF	TGTGCCAGCGGGAACACCGGGGAGCTGTTTTTT
TRBD1	TRBJ2-1	TRBV5-1	NA	CASSNNRGPSNEQFF	TGCGCCAGCAGCAATAACAGGGGACCAAGCAATGAGCAGTTCTTC
TRBD1	TRBJ1-4	TRBV5-1	NA	CASRGQGADANEKLFF	TGCGCCAGCAGGGGGCAGGGGGCAGATGCTAATGAAAAACTGTTTTTT
NA	TRBJ2-6	TRBV6-6	NA	CASVTAGANVLTF	TGTGCCAGCGTAACAGCTGGGGCCAACGTCCTGACTTTC
TRBD2	TRBJ2-2	TRBV7-9	NA	CASSLVPSGRASGELFF	TGTGCCAGCAGCTTAGTTCCTAGCGGGAGGGCCTCCGGGGAGCTGTTTTTT
NA	TRBJ1-5	TRBV10-3	few	CAISPSNQPQHF	TGTGCCATCAGCCCAAGCAATCAGCCCCAGCATTTT
TRBD1	TRBJ2-3	TRBV7-2	NA	CASSANRGPDTQYF	TGTGCCAGCAGCGCGAACAGGGGTCCCGATACGCAGTATTTT
TRBD1	TRBJ1-1	TRBV29-1	NA	CSVGTDMNTEAFF	TGCAGCGTGGGGACAGATATGAACACTGAAGCTTTCTTT
NA	TRBJ1-1	TRBV6-5	NA	CASSYWAEAFF	TGTGCCAGCAGTTACTGGGCTGAAGCTTTCTTT
NA	TRBJ2-5	TRBV6-1	NA	CASSPGETQYF	TGTGCCAGCAGCCCGGGGGAGACCCAGTACTTC
TRBD1	TRBJ1-4	TRBV15	NA	CATSAGGAGNEKLFF	TGTGCCACCAGCGCAGGGGGGGCAGGGAATGAAAAACTGTTTTTT
TRBD1	TRBJ1-5	TRBV6-1	once	CASRATGGGQPQHF	TGTGCCAGCAGAGCCACAGGGGGCGGACAGCCCCAGCATTTT
NA	TRBJ2-3	TRBV5-1	NA	CASSLGAFSTDTQYF	TGCGCCAGCAGCTTGGGGGCCTTCTCCACAGATACGCAGTATTTT
NA	TRBJ2-2	TRBV6-1	NA	CASSDVSQDNTGELFF	TGTGCCAGCAGTGACGTCAGCCAGGATAACACCGGGGAGCTGTTTTTT
TRBD1	TRBJ2-2	TRBV11-1	NA	CASSLIRGPKAGELFF	TGTGCCAGCAGCTTAATCAGGGGGCCGAAGGCCGGGGAGCTGTTTTTT
NA	TRBJ2-6	TRBV27	NA	CASRPLSGANVLTF	TGTGCCAGCAGACCGCTCTCTGGGGCCAACGTCCTGACTTTC
NA	TRBJ1-5	TRBV28	NA	CASSNSNQPQHF	TGTGCCAGCAGTAATAGCAATCAGCCCCAGCATTTT
NA	TRBJ1-1	TRBV27	few	CASSELNSLEAFF	TGTGCCAGCAGCGAATTAAACAGCTTAGAAGCTTTCTTT
TRBD1	TRBJ1-4	TRBV6-1	NA	CASTMDRGNEKLFF	TGTGCCAGCACCATGGACAGGGGTAATGAAAAACTGTTTTTT
NA	TRBJ2-4	TRBV7-9	NA	CASSPGLTAKNIQYF	TGTGCCAGCAGCCCCGGGTTGACAGCCAAAAACATTCAGTACTTC
TRBD2	TRBJ2-3	TRBV5-1	NA	CASSFLAGDPTDTQYF	TGCGCCAGCAGCTTCCTAGCGGGGGACCCCACAGATACGCAGTATTTT
NA	TRBJ2-7	TRBV7-2	NA	CASAARGVYEQYF	TGTGCCAGCGCCGCAAGGGGAGTATACGAGCAGTACTTC
NA	TRBJ1-2	TRBV19	once	CASSTPLRLSYGYTF	TGTGCCAGTAGTACCCCGCTACGGCTCAGCTATGGCTACACCTTC
TRBD1	TRBJ2-7	TRBV27	NA	CASTQRKGGPYEQYF	TGTGCCAGCACCCAACGGAAAGGGGGCCCCTACGAGCAGTACTTC
NA	TRBJ1-1	TRBV30	NA	CAWTQQGQFTEAFF	TGTGCCTGGACACAACAAGGACAGTTCACTGAAGCTTTCTTT
NA	TRBJ1-2	TRBV27	NA	CASSSQRGANYGYTF	TGTGCCAGCAGTTCTCAACGGGGAGCTAACTATGGCTACACCTTC
TRBD1	TRBJ2-3	TRBV19	NA	CASRSRGQGDTQYF	TGTGCCAGTCGTAGCAGGGGGCAGGGAGATACGCAGTATTTT
TRBD2	TRBJ2-1	TRBV28	NA	CASNGMWLAGGSYNEQFF	TGTGCCAGCAATGGGATGTGGCTAGCGGGGGGCTCCTACAATGAGCAGTTCTTC
NA	TRBJ2-7	TRBV4-1	NA	CASSQVSGSYEQYF	TGCGCCAGCAGCCAAGTTAGCGGTTCCTACGAGCAGTACTTC
TRBD2	TRBJ2-5	TRBV7-2	NA	CASRGLRAETQYF	TGTGCCAGCAGGGGACTAAGGGCAGAGACCCAGTACTTC
NA	TRBJ2-6	TRBV7-3	few	CASSLNHAGANVLTF	TGTGCCAGCAGCTTAAACCATGCTGGGGCCAACGTCCTGACTTTC
TRBD2	TRBJ2-5	TRBV5-1	few	CASSFGSGSSGQETQYF	TGCGCCAGCAGCTTCGGTAGCGGGAGTTCGGGACAAGAGACCCAGTACTTC
TRBD1	TRBJ1-4	TRBV5-5	NA	CASSLFGQGGEKLFF	TGTGCCAGCAGCTTGTTCGGACAGGGAGGTGAAAAACTGTTTTTT
NA	TRBJ2-1	TRBV19	NA	CASSIGRMNEQFF	TGTGCCAGTAGTATAGGTAGAATGAATGAGCAGTTCTTC
NA	TRBJ1-5	TRBV27	NA	CASSTNGGNQPQHF	TGTGCCAGCAGTACAAACGGGGGCAATCAGCCCCAGCATTTT
NA	TRBJ2-7	TRBV28	NA	CASSRRGGAYEQYF	TGTGCCAGCAGCCGCAGGGGGGGCGCTTACGAGCAGTACTTC
NA	TRBJ2-3	TRBV7-2	NA	CASSPYTDTQYF	TGTGCCAGCAGCCCCTACACAGATACGCAGTATTTT
NA	TRBJ1-5	TRBV13	NA	CASSLNRVRQPQHF	TGTGCCAGCAGCTTGAACAGGGTACGGCAGCCCCAGCATTTT
NA	TRBJ1-2	TRBV6-4	NA	CATSRGLNYGYTF	TGTGCCACCTCGAGAGGTTTAAACTATGGCTACACCTTC
NA	TRBJ2-7	TRBV6-5	NA	CASSTGPTEQYF	TGTGCCAGCAGTACGGGCCCCACCGAGCAGTACTTC
TRBD2	TRBJ2-7	TRBV5-1	NA	CASRLSGIGSYEQYF	TGCGCCAGCAGACTTAGCGGGATAGGCTCCTACGAGCAGTACTTC
TRBD1	TRBJ2-7	TRBV19	NA	CASTTDRGQQYF	TGTGCCAGTACCACGGACAGGGGCCAGCAGTACTTC
NA	TRBJ1-1	TRBV14	few	CASSQEKLGSPNTEAFF	TGTGCCAGCAGCCAAGAAAAGTTGGGCTCCCCTAACACTGAAGCTTTCTTT
TRBD1	TRBJ2-5	TRBV5-1	NA	CAGSLGGQDRETQYF	TGCGCCGGCAGCTTGGGGGGACAGGATCGGGAGACCCAGTACTTC
TRBD2	TRBJ2-1	TRBV2	once	CASSSRLAGSTEQFF	TGTGCCAGCAGTTCACGACTAGCGGGGAGCACTGAGCAGTTCTTC
NA	TRBJ2-7	TRBV5-1	NA	CASSGGGDSIKQYF	TGCGCCAGCAGCGGGGGAGGGGACAGCATTAAGCAGTACTTC
NA	TRBJ2-1	TRBV2	NA	CASSDQPSDYNEQFF	TGTGCCAGCAGTGATCAGCCTAGCGACTACAATGAGCAGTTCTTC
NA	TRBJ2-1	TRBV11-2	NA	CASSLVAKPYNEQFF	TGTGCCAGCAGCTTAGTAGCGAAACCTTACAATGAGCAGTTCTTC
TRBD2	TRBJ2-3	TRBV29-1	NA	CSVVPSGSTDTQYF	TGCAGCGTTGTGCCTAGCGGGAGCACAGATACGCAGTATTTT
TRBD1	TRBJ2-2	TRBV5-4	once	CASSLEQGRGTGELFF	TGTGCCAGCAGCTTGGAGCAGGGCAGGGGGACCGGGGAGCTGTTTTTT